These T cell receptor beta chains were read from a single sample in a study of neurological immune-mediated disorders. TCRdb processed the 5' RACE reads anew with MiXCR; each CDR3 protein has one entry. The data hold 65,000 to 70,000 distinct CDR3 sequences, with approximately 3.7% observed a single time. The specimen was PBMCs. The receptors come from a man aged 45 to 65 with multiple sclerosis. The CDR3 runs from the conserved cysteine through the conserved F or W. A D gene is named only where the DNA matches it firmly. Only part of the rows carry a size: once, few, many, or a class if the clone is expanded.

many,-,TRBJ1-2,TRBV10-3,CAISAGTASNYGYTF,TGTGCCATCAGCGCCGGGACCGCGTCTAACTATGGCTACACCTTC
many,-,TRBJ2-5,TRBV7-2,CASSSFTYSGTVQETQYF,TGTGCCAGCAGCTCGTTTACGTACTCCGGGACTGTACAAGAGACCCAGTACTTC
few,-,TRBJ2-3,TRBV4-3,CASSQEPRLKSGTDTQYF,TGCGCCAGCAGCCAAGAGCCGAGACTTAAATCGGGGACAGATACGCAGTATTTT
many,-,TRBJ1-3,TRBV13,CASSLGVISGNTIYF,TGTGCCAGCAGCTTAGGGGTTATCTCTGGAAACACCATATATTTT
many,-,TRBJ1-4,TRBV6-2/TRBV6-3,CASRGHGWEKLFF,TGTGCCAGCAGGGGACATGGATGGGAAAAACTGTTTTTT
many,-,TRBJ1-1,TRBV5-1,CASSEGPSTEAFF,TGCGCCAGCAGCGAGGGGCCTAGCACTGAAGCTTTCTTT
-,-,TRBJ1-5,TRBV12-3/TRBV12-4,CASSPLMGPQNF,TGTGCCAGCAGTCCGCTCATGGGGCCCCAGAATTTT
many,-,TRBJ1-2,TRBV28,CATGQFNYGYTF,TGTGCCACAGGACAGTTTAACTATGGCTACACCTTC
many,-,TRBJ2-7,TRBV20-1,CSARDKEGLSYEQYF,TGCAGTGCTAGAGATAAGGAAGGGCTCTCCTACGAGCAGTACTTC
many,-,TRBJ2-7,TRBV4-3,CASSQSRRESYEQYF,TGCGCCAGCAGCCAGTCCCGGAGGGAATCGTACGAGCAGTACTTC
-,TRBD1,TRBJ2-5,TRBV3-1,CASSQDRTGQETQYF,TGTGCCAGCAGCCAAGATAGGACAGGACAAGAGACCCAGTACTTC
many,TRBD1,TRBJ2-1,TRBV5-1,CASSPIQGSSYNEQFF,TGCGCCAGCAGCCCTATACAGGGGAGCTCCTACAATGAGCAGTTCTTC
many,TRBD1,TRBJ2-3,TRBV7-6,CASSLSLGGRTGVTDTQYF,TGTGCCAGCAGCTTAAGCTTAGGAGGCCGGACAGGGGTCACAGATACGCAGTATTTT
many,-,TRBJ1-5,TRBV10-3,CAIARDSNQPQHF,TGTGCCATCGCCCGCGATAGCAATCAGCCCCAGCATTTT
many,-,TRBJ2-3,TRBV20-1,CSARVLESTDTQYF,TGCAGTGCTAGAGTCCTAGAAAGCACAGATACGCAGTATTTT
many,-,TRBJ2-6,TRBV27,CASSPSGANVLTF,TGTGCCAGCAGTCCCTCTGGGGCCAACGTCCTGACTTTC
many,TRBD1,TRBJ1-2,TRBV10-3,CAISEPGTVNGYTF,TGTGCCATCAGTGAGCCTGGGACAGTCAATGGCTACACCTTC
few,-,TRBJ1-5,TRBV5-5,CASSLDVNQPQNF,TGTGCCAGCAGCTTGGACGTTAATCAGCCCCAGAATTTT
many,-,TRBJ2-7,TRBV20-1,CSANRDTYEQYF,TGCAGTGCCAACAGGGACACCTACGAGCAGTACTTC
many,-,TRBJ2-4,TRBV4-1,CASSQVGSRISLAKNIQYF,TGCGCCAGCAGCCAAGTGGGAAGCAGGATTTCCTTAGCCAAAAACATTCAGTACTTC
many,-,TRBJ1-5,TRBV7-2,CASSPDTNQPQHF,TGTGCCAGCAGCCCTGACACTAATCAGCCCCAGCATTTT
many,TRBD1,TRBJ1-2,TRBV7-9,CASNRDRGKSNYGYTF,TGTGCCAGCAACCGGGACAGGGGGAAGTCTAACTATGGCTACACCTTC
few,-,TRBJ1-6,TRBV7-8,CASSLESNSPLNF,TGTGCCAGCAGCTTAGAATCGAATTCACCCCTCAACTTT
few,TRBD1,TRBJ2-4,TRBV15,CATSIPGQGVSIQYF,TGTGCCACCAGCATCCCGGGGCAGGGGGTGAGCATTCAGTACTTC
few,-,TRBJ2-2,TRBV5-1,CASSLKQDTGELFF,TGCGCCAGCAGCTTAAAGCAAGACACCGGGGAGCTGTTTTTT
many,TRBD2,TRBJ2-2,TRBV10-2,CAGLGGDAGELFF,TGCGCCGGTTTGGGGGGGGATGCCGGGGAGCTGTTTTTT
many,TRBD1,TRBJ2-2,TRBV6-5,CASSYRKTGPTGELFF,TGTGCCAGCAGTTACCGGAAGACAGGGCCCACCGGGGAGCTGTTTTTT
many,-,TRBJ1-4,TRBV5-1,CASSLAGEKLFF,TGCGCCAGCAGCTTGGCCGGCGAAAAACTGTTTTTT
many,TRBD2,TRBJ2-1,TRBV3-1,CASRESGGREFF,TGTGCCAGCAGAGAGAGCGGGGGTCGCGAGTTCTTC
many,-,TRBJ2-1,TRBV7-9,CASSKSKREQFF,TGTGCCAGCAGCAAGTCTAAGAGGGAGCAGTTCTTC
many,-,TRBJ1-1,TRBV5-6,CASSFRAAAFF,TGTGCCAGCAGCTTCCGGGCAGCCGCTTTCTTT
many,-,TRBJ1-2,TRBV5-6,CASTLGRDGGYTF,TGTGCCAGCACCTTGGGCAGGGACGGTGGCTACACCTTC
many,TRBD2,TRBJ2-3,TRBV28,CASSLLSGGLTDTQYF,TGTGCCAGCAGTTTATTAAGCGGGGGGCTCACAGATACGCAGTATTTT
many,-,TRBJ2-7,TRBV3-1,CASSRGGPDEQYF,TGTGCCAGCAGCCGAGGGGGGCCAGACGAGCAGTACTTC
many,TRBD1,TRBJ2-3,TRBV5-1,CASSFSVGQKTDTQYF,TGCGCCAGCAGCTTCTCCGTGGGACAGAAGACAGATACGCAGTATTTT
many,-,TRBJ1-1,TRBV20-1,CSARGEMTTEAFF,TGCAGTGCTAGAGGTGAGATGACCACTGAAGCTTTCTTT